A selection of T cell receptor beta chains follows, all from one sample in a study of CD8 T cells in ankylosing spondylitis. One entry per CDR3 protein, called by TCRdb with MiXCR from the 5' RACE reads. The data hold 300,000 to 350,000 distinct CDR3 sequences, with about 9.9% observed a single time. Material: blood, either unsorted or a sorted T cell fraction (not recorded which). These receptors were collected from a female donor with ankylosing spondylitis or in good health (not recorded which). Both conserved end residues are part of each CDR3. A D gene is named only where the DNA matches it firmly. Not every row has a clone size; where given, it reads once, few, many or a size class.

V gene: TRBV28; clone size: few; J gene: TRBJ2-1; D gene: TRBD1; CDR3 DNA: TGTGCCAGCAGTTTACCCGCGCAGGGGGCCGGTGAGCAGTTCTTC; CDR3 protein: CASSLPAQGAGEQFF
V gene: TRBV20-1; clone size: many; J gene: TRBJ2-3; D gene: .; CDR3 DNA: TGCAGTGCTAGACGGTACACAGATACGCAGTATTTT; CDR3 protein: CSARRYTDTQYF
V gene: TRBV7-2; clone size: few; J gene: TRBJ2-3; D gene: .; CDR3 DNA: TGTGCCAGCAGCTTAACGGGAAATACGCAGTATTTT; CDR3 protein: CASSLTGNTQYF
V gene: TRBV7-9; clone size: few; J gene: TRBJ2-7; D gene: .; CDR3 DNA: TGTGCCAGCAGAGCCGGGACCGATTCCTACGAGCAGTACTTC; CDR3 protein: CASRAGTDSYEQYF
V gene: TRBV24-1; clone size: many; J gene: TRBJ1-2; D gene: .; CDR3 DNA: TGTGCCACCAGTGACCCCCCGGACTATGGCTACACCTTC; CDR3 protein: CATSDPPDYGYTF
V gene: TRBV3-1; clone size: .; J gene: TRBJ2-7; D gene: .; CDR3 DNA: TGTGCCAGCAGCCAAGGAAGAACAGGGTATGGCTACGAGCAGTACTTC; CDR3 protein: CASSQGRTGYGYEQYF
V gene: TRBV11-1; clone size: few; J gene: TRBJ2-1; D gene: TRBD2; CDR3 DNA: TGTGCCAGCAGCCCCCGGGTAGCGGGAGGGCGCCCCGGTTCAAGGAATGAGCAGTTCTTC; CDR3 protein: CASSPRVAGGRPGSRNEQFF
V gene: TRBV24-1; clone size: many; J gene: TRBJ2-6; D gene: .; CDR3 DNA: TGTGCCACCAGTGATACAAGGGTTACTGGGGCCAACGTCCTGACTTTC; CDR3 protein: CATSDTRVTGANVLTF
V gene: TRBV3-1; clone size: few; J gene: TRBJ2-3; D gene: .; CDR3 DNA: TGTGCCAGCAGCCAAGGGGAAGCAGATACGCAGTATTTT; CDR3 protein: CASSQGEADTQYF
V gene: TRBV20-1; clone size: many; J gene: TRBJ1-4; D gene: .; CDR3 DNA: TGCAGTGCTAGAGACCCCAGGAAACTGTTTTTT; CDR3 protein: CSARDPRKLFF
V gene: TRBV5-1; clone size: few; J gene: TRBJ2-3; D gene: .; CDR3 DNA: TGCGCCAGCAGCGGGAGGCGGGCCGATTTCACAGATACGCAGTATTTT; CDR3 protein: CASSGRRADFTDTQYF
V gene: TRBV20-1; clone size: few; J gene: TRBJ2-7; D gene: .; CDR3 DNA: TGCAGTGCCTTCGGGACGGAGAGTTACGAGCAGTACTTC; CDR3 protein: CSAFGTESYEQYF
V gene: TRBV5-6; clone size: .; J gene: TRBJ2-7; D gene: .; CDR3 DNA: TGTGCCAGCAGCTTGTTGGGGGCGTCGAGGAGCTCCTACGAGCAGTACTTC; CDR3 protein: CASSLLGASRSSYEQYF
V gene: TRBV20-1; clone size: many; J gene: TRBJ1-5; D gene: TRBD1; CDR3 DNA: TGCAGTGCTACTCGACAGGGGAATAGCAATCAGCCCCAGCATTTT; CDR3 protein: CSATRQGNSNQPQHF
V gene: TRBV20-1; clone size: many; J gene: TRBJ2-7; D gene: .; CDR3 DNA: TGCAGTGCTAGAGACGGGGTTAACTACGAGCAGTACTTC; CDR3 protein: CSARDGVNYEQYF
V gene: TRBV5-1; clone size: .; J gene: TRBJ2-1; D gene: TRBD2; CDR3 DNA: TGCGCCAGCAGCTTGGGGGGCGGGAGGGCCATGGATGAGCAGTTCTTC; CDR3 protein: CASSLGGGRAMDEQFF
V gene: TRBV3-1; clone size: .; J gene: TRBJ2-6; D gene: .; CDR3 DNA: TGTGCCAGCACCTCTACTAACTCTGGGGCCAACGTCCTGACTTTC; CDR3 protein: CASTSTNSGANVLTF
V gene: TRBV10-2; clone size: many; J gene: TRBJ1-3; D gene: TRBD1; CDR3 DNA: TGCGCCAGCGCGAGGGGGCTAGATGGAAACACCATATATTTT; CDR3 protein: CASARGLDGNTIYF
V gene: TRBV6-1; clone size: many; J gene: TRBJ1-1; D gene: .; CDR3 DNA: TGTGCCAGCAGTGAACTCGTTGAAGCTTTCTTT; CDR3 protein: CASSELVEAFF
V gene: TRBV7-6; clone size: many; J gene: TRBJ1-5; D gene: .; CDR3 DNA: TGTGCCAGCAGCTTAGCGTGGGGGGCGGGAAGCAATCAGCCCCAGCATTTT; CDR3 protein: CASSLAWGAGSNQPQHF
V gene: TRBV7-2; clone size: few; J gene: TRBJ1-5; D gene: TRBD1; CDR3 DNA: TGTGCCAGCAGCCGGGACAGATCCCGCAATCAGCCCCAGCATTTT; CDR3 protein: CASSRDRSRNQPQHF
V gene: TRBV12-3/TRBV12-4; clone size: many; J gene: TRBJ1-2; D gene: .; CDR3 DNA: TGTGCCAGCAGTTTACCCGTGGGGGTCTACACCTTC; CDR3 protein: CASSLPVGVYTF
V gene: TRBV5-1; clone size: many; J gene: TRBJ1-2; D gene: TRBD1; CDR3 DNA: TGCGCCAGCAGCCCCTTCCCAGGGGGGAATGGCTACACCTTC; CDR3 protein: CASSPFPGGNGYTF
V gene: TRBV7-3; clone size: .; J gene: TRBJ1-1; D gene: TRBD1; CDR3 DNA: TGTGCCAGCAGCTTAACGAGGACAGGGGGCCAAGCTGAAGCTTTCTTT; CDR3 protein: CASSLTRTGGQAEAFF
V gene: TRBV19; clone size: few; J gene: TRBJ2-2; D gene: TRBD1; CDR3 DNA: TGTGCCAGTAGTACGACAGGGGGCATAGCCGGGGAGCTGTTTTTT; CDR3 protein: CASSTTGGIAGELFF
V gene: TRBV12-3/TRBV12-4; clone size: .; J gene: TRBJ2-7; D gene: TRBD1; CDR3 DNA: TGTGCCAGCAGGGGACAGGGGATGAAGGGCGAGCAGTACTTC; CDR3 protein: CASRGQGMKGEQYF
V gene: TRBV7-2; clone size: .; J gene: TRBJ2-2; D gene: .; CDR3 DNA: TGTGCCAGCAGACGGGACGGTAACACCGGGGAGCTGTTTTTT; CDR3 protein: CASRRDGNTGELFF
V gene: TRBV6-2/TRBV6-3; clone size: many; J gene: TRBJ2-1; D gene: TRBD1; CDR3 DNA: TGTGCCAGCTTGCGGGACAGGGTCTACAATGAGCAGTTCTTC; CDR3 protein: CASLRDRVYNEQFF
V gene: TRBV28; clone size: .; J gene: TRBJ1-6; D gene: TRBD1; CDR3 DNA: TGTGCCAGCAGTTTCGAGGACAGGACGAATTCACCCCTCCACTTT; CDR3 protein: CASSFEDRTNSPLHF
V gene: TRBV10-3; clone size: many; J gene: TRBJ1-5; D gene: .; CDR3 DNA: TGTGCCGGGACTCGACAGCTCAATCAGCCCCAGCATTTT; CDR3 protein: CAGTRQLNQPQHF
V gene: TRBV7-9; clone size: many; J gene: TRBJ2-2; D gene: .; CDR3 DNA: TGTGCGTCTGCTCTCGACACCGGGGAGCTGTTTTTT; CDR3 protein: CASALDTGELFF
V gene: TRBV29-1; clone size: few; J gene: TRBJ2-3; D gene: .; CDR3 DNA: TGCAGCCACAACCCAGGGGCCGGAGATACGCAGTATTTT; CDR3 protein: CSHNPGAGDTQYF
V gene: TRBV10-1; clone size: .; J gene: TRBJ2-5; D gene: .; CDR3 DNA: TGCGCCAGCAGTGAGTCAACAGGGCGGGAGACCCAGTACTTC; CDR3 protein: CASSESTGRETQYF
V gene: TRBV5-1; clone size: many; J gene: TRBJ2-7; D gene: .; CDR3 DNA: TGCGCCAGCAGCTTGATCGTGGGAAACTCCTACGAGCAGTACTTC; CDR3 protein: CASSLIVGNSYEQYF
V gene: TRBV11-1; clone size: many; J gene: TRBJ2-2; D gene: .; CDR3 DNA: TGTGCCAGCAGCCACCGGGGAAACACCGGGGAGCTGTTTTTT; CDR3 protein: CASSHRGNTGELFF
V gene: TRBV12-3/TRBV12-4; clone size: few; J gene: TRBJ2-7; D gene: .; CDR3 DNA: TGTGCCAGCAGTTACGGGGCTTCCTACGAGCAGTACTTC; CDR3 protein: CASSYGASYEQYF
V gene: TRBV7-8; clone size: .; J gene: TRBJ1-4; D gene: TRBD1; CDR3 DNA: TGTGCCAGCAGCTTGTTTTTTGGGGACAGGGATGAAAAACTGTTTTTT; CDR3 protein: CASSLFFGDRDEKLFF
V gene: TRBV5-1; clone size: .; J gene: TRBJ2-1; D gene: .; CDR3 DNA: TGCGCCAGCAGCTTTCTGATTAGCTCCTACAATGAGCAGTTCTTC; CDR3 protein: CASSFLISSYNEQFF
V gene: TRBV10-3; clone size: .; J gene: TRBJ2-5; D gene: .; CDR3 DNA: TGTGCCACCGGGGTGGGGGTGGAGACCCAGTACTTC; CDR3 protein: CATGVGVETQYF
V gene: TRBV20-1; clone size: few; J gene: TRBJ2-3; D gene: TRBD2; CDR3 DNA: TGCAGTGCTGGAGGGGACCTACTAGCGGGTGGCACAGATACGCAGTATTTT; CDR3 protein: CSAGGDLLAGGTDTQYF
V gene: TRBV7-9; clone size: many; J gene: TRBJ1-1; D gene: .; CDR3 DNA: TGTGCCAGCAGCTTTCGTAAGGGGGAAGCTTTCTTT; CDR3 protein: CASSFRKGEAFF
V gene: TRBV5-1; clone size: few; J gene: TRBJ2-7; D gene: TRBD2; CDR3 DNA: TGCGCCAGCAGCTACACGTTGGGACTAGCGCTAAACGAGCAGTACTTC; CDR3 protein: CASSYTLGLALNEQYF
V gene: TRBV10-2; clone size: many; J gene: TRBJ2-7; D gene: TRBD1; CDR3 DNA: TGCGCCAGCAGTGAGAACACCGGGACAGGCGAGCAGTACTTC; CDR3 protein: CASSENTGTGEQYF
V gene: TRBV20-1; clone size: .; J gene: TRBJ1-6; D gene: .; CDR3 DNA: TGCAGTGCTAGAGACGATGAGTGGAATTCACCCCTCCACTTT; CDR3 protein: CSARDDEWNSPLHF
V gene: TRBV20-1; clone size: .; J gene: TRBJ1-5; D gene: .; CDR3 DNA: TGCAGTGCTAGGACAAGGAATGGCCCCCAGCATTTT; CDR3 protein: CSARTRNGPQHF